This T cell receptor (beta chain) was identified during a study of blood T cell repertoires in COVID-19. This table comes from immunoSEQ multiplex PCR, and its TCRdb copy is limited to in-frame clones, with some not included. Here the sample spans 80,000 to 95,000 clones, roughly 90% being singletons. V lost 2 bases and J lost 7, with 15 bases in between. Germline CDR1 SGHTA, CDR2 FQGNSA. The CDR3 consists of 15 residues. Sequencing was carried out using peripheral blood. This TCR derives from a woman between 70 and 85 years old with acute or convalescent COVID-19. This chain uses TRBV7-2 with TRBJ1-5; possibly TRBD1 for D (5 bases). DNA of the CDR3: TGTGCCAGCAGCTTAATCGGGGGGGAAGGGCAGCCCCAGCATTTT. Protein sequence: CASSLIGGEGQPQHF.